This TCR beta chain was recorded in a study of response to subunit inactivated influenza vaccine. MiXCR, applied by TCRdb to the RT-PCR reads, yields one record per CDR3 protein. The profile covers 650,000 to 700,000 distinct CDR3 sequences, with 15% to 18% appearing a single time and under 14% taken by the ten largest. Whole-study results and caveats: After each seasonal influenza vaccination, few new T cells are recruited, the authors suggested.

This CDR3 is built from 16 residues. Germline V lookup: CDR1 MNHEY, CDR2 SVGEGT. V was pared by 2 bases and J by 2 bases, with 15 bases between. This clonotype was counted a few times. Its antigen is unidentified. This sequence originates from a man aged 50-60 years who received an inactivated influenza vaccine. This specimen was PBMCs from blood, taken approximately 12 days after vaccination. This chain joins TRBV6-2 or TRBV6-3 and TRBJ1-2; D perhaps matches TRBD1 (5 bases). Here the CDR3 reads CASSYRARAGNYGYTF. CDR3 nucleotides: TGTGCCAGCAGTTACCGAGCGAGGGCAGGGAACTATGGCTACACCTTC.